Listed below are T cell receptor beta chains from one sample, sequenced in a study of blood T cell repertoires in COVID-19. Assay: immunoSEQ multiplex PCR; the TCRdb copy retains only in-frame clones and omits some. The sample carries 50,000 to 65,000 clones, about nine tenths recorded once. Sequencing was performed on peripheral blood. These TCRs come from a man aged 50-60 years with active COVID-19. Both conserved end residues are part of each CDR3. A D gene is named only where the DNA matches it firmly. Some rows mark clone size as missing; the rest say once, few, many or name a class of expanded clone.

v_gene: TRBV10-3
len: 12
abundance: .
j_gene: TRBJ1-2
d_gene: .
CDR3nt: TGTGCCATCAGTTGGGACTCCGATGGCTACACCTTC
CDR3aa: CAISWDSDGYTF

v_gene: TRBV5-4
len: 14
abundance: once
j_gene: TRBJ2-7
d_gene: TRBD1
CDR3nt: TGTGCCAGCACCGGGACAGGGGGTACCTACGAGCAGTACTTC
CDR3aa: CASTGTGGTYEQYF

v_gene: TRBV9
len: 17
abundance: .
j_gene: TRBJ1-5
d_gene: .
CDR3nt: TGTGCCAGCAGCGTTGGCCCCCGGGACACCCCTTTCCAGCCCCAGCATTTT
CDR3aa: CASSVGPRDTPFQPQHF

v_gene: TRBV7-9
len: 15
abundance: .
j_gene: TRBJ1-1
d_gene: TRBD1
CDR3nt: TGTGCCAGCAGCTTGACAGGGGCCATGACCACTGAAGCTTTCTTT
CDR3aa: CASSLTGAMTTEAFF

v_gene: TRBV5-8
len: 14
abundance: .
j_gene: TRBJ1-1
d_gene: TRBD1
CDR3nt: TGTGCCACCTCGTCACAGGGGCTGAACACTGAAGCTTTCTTT
CDR3aa: CATSSQGLNTEAFF

v_gene: TRBV19
len: 13
abundance: .
j_gene: TRBJ1-6
d_gene: .
CDR3nt: TGTGCCAGTAGTATGATCCAGGATTCACCCCTCCACTTT
CDR3aa: CASSMIQDSPLHF

v_gene: TRBV18
len: 16
abundance: .
j_gene: TRBJ2-2
d_gene: TRBD1
CDR3nt: TGTGCCAGCTCACTGGAGACAGGGGGCGACACCGGGGAGCTGTTTTTT
CDR3aa: CASSLETGGDTGELFF

v_gene: TRBV12-3/TRBV12-4
len: 13
abundance: .
j_gene: TRBJ1-4
d_gene: TRBD1
CDR3nt: TGTGCCAGCAGTTTGACAGGGGGTGAAAAACTGTTTTTT
CDR3aa: CASSLTGGEKLFF

v_gene: TRBV6-2/TRBV6-3
len: 15
abundance: .
j_gene: TRBJ1-2
d_gene: TRBD1
CDR3nt: TGTGCCAGCAGTACCGGGACAGAGATTAACTATGGCTACACCTTC
CDR3aa: CASSTGTEINYGYTF

v_gene: TRBV2
len: 14
abundance: .
j_gene: TRBJ1-3
d_gene: TRBD1
CDR3nt: TGTGCCAGCTCCGAGGACAGGGCTAGAAACACCATATATTTT
CDR3aa: CASSEDRARNTIYF

v_gene: TRBV7-2
len: 14
abundance: .
j_gene: TRBJ2-4
d_gene: TRBD1
CDR3nt: TGTGCCAGCAGCCCAAGACAGGGTCAAAACATTCAGTACTTC
CDR3aa: CASSPRQGQNIQYF

v_gene: TRBV19
len: 16
abundance: .
j_gene: TRBJ2-7
d_gene: TRBD1
CDR3nt: TGTGCCAGTAGTTCTATCCGGGACAGGGGTATCGACGAGCAGTACTTC
CDR3aa: CASSSIRDRGIDEQYF

v_gene: TRBV9
len: 14
abundance: .
j_gene: TRBJ2-1
d_gene: .
CDR3nt: TGTGCCAGCAGCGGCCGGGACTCACACAATGAGCAGTTCTTC
CDR3aa: CASSGRDSHNEQFF

v_gene: TRBV3-1/TRBV3-2
len: 14
abundance: .
j_gene: TRBJ2-7
d_gene: .
CDR3nt: TGTGCCAGCAGCCAAGATGTCAGATCCTACGAGCAGTACTTC
CDR3aa: CASSQDVRSYEQYF

v_gene: TRBV25-1
len: 14
abundance: .
j_gene: TRBJ2-7
d_gene: .
CDR3nt: TGTGCCAGCAGGGGACTGTTGAGCTCCTACGAGCAGTACTTC
CDR3aa: CASRGLLSSYEQYF

v_gene: TRBV6-2/TRBV6-3
len: 19
abundance: .
j_gene: TRBJ2-2
d_gene: TRBD1
CDR3nt: TGTGCCAGCAGTTACTCTCTAGACAGGGGTGCCCCGAGGACCGGGGAGCTGTTTTTT
CDR3aa: CASSYSLDRGAPRTGELFF

v_gene: TRBV5-1
len: 18
abundance: .
j_gene: TRBJ2-5
d_gene: TRBD2
CDR3nt: TGCGCCAGCAGGGACGGACTAGCGGGGGGCCCGTACCAAGAGACCCAGTACTTC
CDR3aa: CASRDGLAGGPYQETQYF

v_gene: TRBV18
len: 16
abundance: .
j_gene: TRBJ1-1
d_gene: .
CDR3nt: TGTGCCAGCTCACCACCGAATCAGGCCCGGTTTGCTGAAGCTTTCTTT
CDR3aa: CASSPPNQARFAEAFF

v_gene: TRBV28
len: 19
abundance: .
j_gene: TRBJ1-1
d_gene: TRBD1
CDR3nt: TGTGCCAGCAGTTTAAGGGTAGGGACAGTCGAAATCTTGAACACTGAAGCTTTCTTT
CDR3aa: CASSLRVGTVEILNTEAFF

v_gene: TRBV5-1
len: 15
abundance: .
j_gene: TRBJ1-6
d_gene: .
CDR3nt: TGCGCCAGCAGCGATACCGGGATCTATAATTCACCCCTCCACTTT
CDR3aa: CASSDTGIYNSPLHF

v_gene: TRBV10-1
len: 12
abundance: .
j_gene: TRBJ1-1
d_gene: .
CDR3nt: TGCGCCAGCAGGGGAGGGGGCACTGAAGCTTTCTTT
CDR3aa: CASRGGGTEAFF

v_gene: TRBV5-4
len: 14
abundance: once
j_gene: TRBJ2-5
d_gene: TRBD2
CDR3nt: TGTGCCAGCAGCTTCCTAGCGGGAGCAGAGACCCAGTACTTC
CDR3aa: CASSFLAGAETQYF

v_gene: TRBV3-1/TRBV3-2
len: 14
abundance: .
j_gene: TRBJ2-7
d_gene: TRBD2
CDR3nt: TGTGCCAGCAGGCAAAGCGGGGGGGCCACCGAGCAGTACTTC
CDR3aa: CASRQSGGATEQYF

v_gene: TRBV6-1
len: 16
abundance: .
j_gene: TRBJ2-7
d_gene: TRBD2
CDR3nt: TGTGCCAGCAGTGAACCCCCTAGCGGGAGCTCCTACGAGCAGTACTTC
CDR3aa: CASSEPPSGSSYEQYF

v_gene: TRBV7-3
len: 13
abundance: .
j_gene: TRBJ2-1
d_gene: .
CDR3nt: TGTGCCAGCAGCTTAGCTAACGACAATGAGCAGTTCTTC
CDR3aa: CASSLANDNEQFF

v_gene: TRBV3-1/TRBV3-2
len: 13
abundance: once
j_gene: TRBJ2-7
d_gene: TRBD2
CDR3nt: TGTGCCAGCAGCCAAGGGGCTAGCGGCGGCAAGTACTTC
CDR3aa: CASSQGASGGKYF

v_gene: TRBV7-2
len: 15
abundance: .
j_gene: TRBJ2-3
d_gene: .
CDR3nt: TGTGCCAGCAGCTCCCAGACAGCAAGCACAGATACGCAGTATTTT
CDR3aa: CASSSQTASTDTQYF

v_gene: TRBV7-9
len: 11
abundance: .
j_gene: TRBJ1-2
d_gene: .
CDR3nt: TGTGCCAGCAGCATTATCGGGGGCTACACCTTC
CDR3aa: CASSIIGGYTF

v_gene: TRBV18
len: 15
abundance: .
j_gene: TRBJ2-5
d_gene: .
CDR3nt: TGTGCCAGCTCACCACGGAGACAGACGCAAGAGACCCAGTACTTC
CDR3aa: CASSPRRQTQETQYF

v_gene: TRBV5-6
len: 16
abundance: .
j_gene: TRBJ1-2
d_gene: TRBD1
CDR3nt: TGTGCCAGCAGCTGGGGACAGGGGGAAAGGGTCTATGGCTACACCTTC
CDR3aa: CASSWGQGERVYGYTF

v_gene: TRBV5-1
len: 15
abundance: .
j_gene: TRBJ2-3
d_gene: .
CDR3nt: TGCGCCAGCAGCTTGACTCTGTCGGGGACAGATACGCAGTATTTT
CDR3aa: CASSLTLSGTDTQYF

v_gene: TRBV11-3
len: 16
abundance: .
j_gene: TRBJ2-5
d_gene: .
CDR3nt: TGTGCCAGCAGCTTGGGTCTGGGGGGGCTGTCAGAGACCCAGTACTTC
CDR3aa: CASSLGLGGLSETQYF

v_gene: TRBV24-1
len: 16
abundance: .
j_gene: TRBJ2-3
d_gene: TRBD2
CDR3nt: TGTGCCACCAGTGATTTTGCGGGAGACACCACAGATACGCAGTATTTT
CDR3aa: CATSDFAGDTTDTQYF

v_gene: TRBV5-4
len: 18
abundance: .
j_gene: TRBJ2-5
d_gene: TRBD1
CDR3nt: TGTGCCAGCAGTTCCCAGGGGGGGTCGGACAGGGGGCGAGAGACCCAGTACTTC
CDR3aa: CASSSQGGSDRGRETQYF

v_gene: TRBV12-5
len: 15
abundance: .
j_gene: TRBJ1-5
d_gene: .
CDR3nt: TGTGCTAGTGCCCTGATGGGACTTAGCAATCAGCCCCAGCATTTT
CDR3aa: CASALMGLSNQPQHF

v_gene: TRBV9
len: 19
abundance: .
j_gene: TRBJ2-2
d_gene: TRBD2
CDR3nt: TGTGCCAGCAGCGTAGTTGCTAGCGGGGGGGCCTTATTAGCCGGGGAGCTGTTTTTT
CDR3aa: CASSVVASGGALLAGELFF

v_gene: TRBV3-1/TRBV3-2
len: 13
abundance: .
j_gene: TRBJ2-2
d_gene: .
CDR3nt: TGTGCCAGCAGCACCCGAGTAACCGGGGAGCTGTTTTTT
CDR3aa: CASSTRVTGELFF

v_gene: TRBV5-4
len: 13
abundance: once
j_gene: TRBJ1-1
d_gene: .
CDR3nt: TGTGCCAGCAGGAGGGACATGAACACTGAAGCTTTCTTT
CDR3aa: CASRRDMNTEAFF

v_gene: TRBV30
len: 12
abundance: .
j_gene: TRBJ1-6
d_gene: .
CDR3nt: TGTGCCTGGAGGGGACTCAATTCACCCCTCCACTTT
CDR3aa: CAWRGLNSPLHF

v_gene: TRBV7-2
len: 14
abundance: .
j_gene: TRBJ2-2
d_gene: .
CDR3nt: TGTGCCAGCAGCTTAGCGCTAACCACCGGGGAGCTGTTTTTT
CDR3aa: CASSLALTTGELFF

v_gene: TRBV10-3
len: 20
abundance: .
j_gene: TRBJ1-1
d_gene: TRBD1
CDR3nt: TGTGCCATCAGTGAAGAGGCCGGGACAGGGGTTTTAGGTAGGAACACTGAAGCTTTCTTT
CDR3aa: CAISEEAGTGVLGRNTEAFF

v_gene: TRBV9
len: 14
abundance: .
j_gene: TRBJ2-1
d_gene: TRBD1
CDR3nt: TGTGCCAGCAGCGCCTCAGGGTCAGGGGGTGAGCAGTTCTTC
CDR3aa: CASSASGSGGEQFF

v_gene: TRBV10-3
len: 18
abundance: .
j_gene: TRBJ2-2
d_gene: .
CDR3nt: TGTGCCATCAACGCGGGGCCCTTTAGCGGATCGAACACCGGGGAGCTGTTTTTT
CDR3aa: CAINAGPFSGSNTGELFF

v_gene: TRBV28
len: 14
abundance: .
j_gene: TRBJ2-2
d_gene: .
CDR3nt: TGTGCCAGCAGCGAGCCTCAGAGGGCCGGGGAGCTGTTTTTT
CDR3aa: CASSEPQRAGELFF

v_gene: TRBV11-3
len: 13
abundance: .
j_gene: TRBJ2-5
d_gene: .
CDR3nt: TGTGCCAGCAGCCTCCAGGGTCAAGAGACCCAGTACTTC
CDR3aa: CASSLQGQETQYF

v_gene: TRBV6-6
len: 14
abundance: .
j_gene: TRBJ2-3
d_gene: TRBD1
CDR3nt: TGTGCCAGCAGGGGACAGGGGAGCACAGATACGCAGTATTTT
CDR3aa: CASRGQGSTDTQYF

v_gene: TRBV5-1
len: 15
abundance: .
j_gene: TRBJ1-2
d_gene: .
CDR3nt: TGCGCCAGCAGCTTGGTAGAGGGTCCTACCTATGGCTACACCTTC
CDR3aa: CASSLVEGPTYGYTF

v_gene: TRBV4-1
len: 17
abundance: few
j_gene: TRBJ2-3
d_gene: .
CDR3nt: TGCGCCAGCAGCCCTGGCCCGCACAGGGCCGGCACAGATACGCAGTATTTT
CDR3aa: CASSPGPHRAGTDTQYF

v_gene: TRBV27
len: 13
abundance: .
j_gene: TRBJ1-2
d_gene: .
CDR3nt: TGTGCCAGCAGTTTCGGGGGGGGAGATGGCTACACCTTC
CDR3aa: CASSFGGGDGYTF

v_gene: TRBV11-2
len: 14
abundance: .
j_gene: TRBJ1-1
d_gene: .
CDR3nt: TGTGCCAGCAGCCCCCGGGGCAGGGGTCCTGAAGCTTTCTTT
CDR3aa: CASSPRGRGPEAFF

v_gene: TRBV24-1
len: 13
abundance: .
j_gene: TRBJ2-2
d_gene: .
CDR3nt: TGTGCCACCAGTGATTTGCTAGCCGGGGAGCTGTTTTTT
CDR3aa: CATSDLLAGELFF

v_gene: TRBV6-1
len: 16
abundance: .
j_gene: TRBJ1-4
d_gene: TRBD1
CDR3nt: TGTGCCAGCAGTGCCGGGACAGGGAAAGTAGTTGAAAAACTGTTTTTT
CDR3aa: CASSAGTGKVVEKLFF

v_gene: TRBV29-1
len: 19
abundance: .
j_gene: TRBJ2-5
d_gene: TRBD2
CDR3nt: TGCAGCGTTGGGCGGGTGCGGCTGACTAGCGCGCCGGCTGGGGAGACCCAGTACTTC
CDR3aa: CSVGRVRLTSAPAGETQYF

v_gene: TRBV5-1
len: 14
abundance: .
j_gene: TRBJ2-7
d_gene: TRBD1
CDR3nt: TGCGCCAGCAGCTTGGCGGGACAGGGTTACGAGCAGTACTTC
CDR3aa: CASSLAGQGYEQYF